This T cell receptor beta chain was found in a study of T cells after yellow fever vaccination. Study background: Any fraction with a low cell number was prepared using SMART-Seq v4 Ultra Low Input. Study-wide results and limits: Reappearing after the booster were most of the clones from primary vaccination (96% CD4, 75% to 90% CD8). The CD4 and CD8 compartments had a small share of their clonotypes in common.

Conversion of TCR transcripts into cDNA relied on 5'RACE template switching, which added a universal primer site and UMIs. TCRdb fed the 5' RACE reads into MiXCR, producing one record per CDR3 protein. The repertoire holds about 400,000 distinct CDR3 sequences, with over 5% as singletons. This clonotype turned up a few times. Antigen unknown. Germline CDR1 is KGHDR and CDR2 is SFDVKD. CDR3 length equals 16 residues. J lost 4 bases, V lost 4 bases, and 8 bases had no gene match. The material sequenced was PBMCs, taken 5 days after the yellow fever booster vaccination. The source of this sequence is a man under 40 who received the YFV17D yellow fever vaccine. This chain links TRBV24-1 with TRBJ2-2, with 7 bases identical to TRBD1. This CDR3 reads CATSDVTGMGTGELFF. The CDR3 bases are TGTGCCACCAGTGACGTGACAGGGATGGGCACCGGGGAGCTGTTTTTT.